Presented here are 26 T cell receptor beta chains from one specimen sequenced in a study of blood T cell repertoires in COVID-19. Assay: immunoSEQ multiplex PCR; the TCRdb copy retains only in-frame clones and omits some. The table has over 65,000 clones, 70% to 90% seen once. The sample comprised peripheral blood. These receptors were collected from a man aged 45 to 65 with active COVID-19.

J is TRBJ2-2 and V is TRBV6-5; 9 positions agree with TRBD1. The CDR3 totals 15 residues. V was clipped by 6 bases and J by 1 base; unmatched bases: 3. Germline CDR1 MNHEY, CDR2 SVGAGI. DNA of the CDR3: TGTGCCAGCAGCCGGGACAGGGTGAACACCGGGGAGCTGTTTTTT. Its translation is CASSRDRVNTGELFF.

The V gene is TRBV27, the J gene TRBJ1-1; 9 bases line up with TRBD1. Germline CDR1 MNHEY, CDR2 SMNVEV (reference sequence). The CDR3 is 15 amino acids. The ends lost 3 bases at V and 6 bases at J; junction bases unmatched: 8. CDR3 in DNA: TGTGCCAGCAGTTTTCTGGACAGGGGTTACGCTGAAGCTTTCTTT. Its protein is CASSFLDRGYAEAFF.

The chain is built from TRBV15 and TRBJ1-4, with 9 nucleotides matching TRBD1. The CDR3 length is 16 residues. CDR1 and CDR2 from the germline V gene are LNHNV and YYDKDF (reference sequence). The junction had 11 bases not matched to a gene; V was cut back by 4 bases and J by 8 bases. CDR3 nucleotides: TGTGCCACCAGCACGCCACCGGGACAGGGTAGCGAAAAACTGTTTTTT. Translated: CATSTPPGQGSEKLFF.

This clone was recorded a few times. This chain joins TRBV19 and TRBJ1-5, with D hard to call. The CDR3 runs to 14 residues. CDR1 and CDR2 from the germline V gene are LNHDA and SQIVND (reference sequence). Trimming stripped 6 bases from V and 3 bases from J, with 12 bases between. DNA for the CDR3: TGTGCCAGTAGCGGACGGGAATTCAATCAGCCCCAGCATTTT. Its translation is CASSGREFNQPQHF.

J is TRBJ2-4 and V is TRBV11-3, with D perhaps matching TRBD1 (6 bases). The CDR3 has 13 amino acids. CDR1 and CDR2 (germline): SGHNT, YENEEA. V lost 9 bases and J 0 bases, leaving 9 bases between the germline ends. CDR3 protein: CASEGEAKNIQYF. CDR3 DNA sequence: TGTGCCAGTGAGGGGGAAGCCAAAAACATTCAGTACTTC.

The count of this clone is one. DNA of the CDR3: TGTGCCAGTAGACAGGTCAGGGCGAACACCGGGGAGCTGTTTTTT. The encoded protein is CASRQVRANTGELFF. The rearrangement joins TRBV19 to TRBJ2-2; possibly TRBD1 for D (5 bases). CDR3 length: 15 amino acids. Trimming removed 6 bases at V and 0 bases at J, with 11 bases between. Per germline, CDR1 LNHDA and CDR2 SQIVND (reference sequence). Based on the CDR3 plus reference TRBV19 and TRBJ2-2, the full variable domain is DGGITQSPKYLFRKEGQNVTLSCEQNLNHDAMYWYRQDPGQGLRLIYYSQIVNDFQKGDIAEGYSVSREKKESFPLTVTSAQKNPTAFYLCASRQVRANTGELFFGEGSRLTVL.

CDR3 amino acids: CASSPTSSHEQYF. In DNA form, the CDR3 reads TGTGCCAGCAGCCCGACTAGTTCCCACGAGCAGTACTTC. This chain links TRBV11-3 with TRBJ2-7; possible D gene TRBD2, 6 bases. Germline loops: CDR1 SGHNT, CDR2 YENEEA. The V end lost 5 bases, the J end lost 5 bases, and 13 bases lay between the germline ends. The CDR3 loop spans 13 amino acids.

This chain uses TRBV24-1 with TRBJ2-3; 7 nucleotides align to TRBD2. The CDR3 spans 16 residues. Losses at the gene ends were 5 bases for V and 5 bases for J; bases not matched to a gene: 12. CDR1 is KGHDR, CDR2 SFDVKD, per germline. In DNA form, the CDR3 reads TGTGCCACCAGTGCCCTGGGTGCGGGAGCGGTAGATACGCAGTATTTT. Amino acid sequence: CATSALGAGAVDTQYF.

The sample holds one count of this clone. The chain links TRBV6-4 to TRBJ1-1; tentative D call: TRBD1 (6 bases). CDR1 MRHNA and CDR2 SNTAGT come from the germline V gene. V gave up 7 bases and J gave up 1 base, with 16 bases separating them. The CDR3 length is 15 residues. In DNA form, the CDR3 reads TGTGCCAGCATTCGGCAGGGGACCTCGAACACTGAAGCTTTCTTT. As protein: CASIRQGTSNTEAFF.

This chain connects TRBV6-4 to TRBJ2-7; 10 bases are a match to TRBD1. V lost 9 bases, J lost 5 bases, and 7 bases stayed unmatched. The CDR3 length is 13 residues. Germline CDR1 reads MRHNA; CDR2 reads SNTAGT. CDR3 loop: CASPPGTGDEQYF. CDR3 DNA: TGTGCCAGTCCACCCGGGACAGGGGACGAGCAGTACTTC.

The rearrangement joins TRBV2 to TRBJ1-6, with a tentative D call TRBD1 (5 bases). Germline V gene sequence: CDR1 SNHLY, CDR2 FYNNEI. The V and J ends lost 4 bases and 10 bases respectively, with 14 bases between them. This CDR3 is built from 14 residues. The CDR3 spells CASSVGAPRSPLHF. CDR3 nucleotide sequence: TGTGCCAGCAGTGTAGGGGCACCGAGATCACCCCTCCACTTT.

V and J are TRBV27 and TRBJ1-1, with 7 bases identical to TRBD1. Per germline, CDR1 MNHEY and CDR2 SMNVEV (reference sequence). V dropped 5 bases and J dropped 4; count of bases not matched to a gene: 10. The CDR3 consists of 15 residues. CDR3 residues: CASSPRQGYGTEAFF. CDR3 nucleotide sequence: TGTGCCAGCAGTCCCAGACAGGGATACGGCACTGAAGCTTTCTTT.

This clone was counted a few times. The gene calls are TRBV25-1 and TRBJ2-1; 7 nucleotides align to TRBD2. Germline V lookup: CDR1 MGHDK, CDR2 SYGVNS. This CDR3 has 11 amino acids. Trimming took 5 bases from V and 15 from J; bases not matched to a gene: 7. The CDR3 DNA is TGTGCCAGCAGTTCTGGCGGGAGCGCGTTCTTC. This sequence encodes CASSSGGSAFF.

The V gene is TRBV19, the J gene TRBJ2-3, with 10 bases identical to TRBD2. CDR1 and CDR2 (germline): LNHDA, SQIVND (reference sequence). CDR3 length equals 14 residues. V lost 7 bases to trimming and J lost 3 bases; unmatched junction nucleotides: 4. CDR3 protein: CASKPSGGTDTQYF. The CDR3 nucleotides are TGTGCCAGTAAGCCTAGCGGGGGTACAGATACGCAGTATTTT.

This chain uses TRBV19 with TRBJ2-7; 13 bases map to TRBD2. Germline CDR1 is LNHDA and CDR2 is SQIVND (reference sequence). Germline trimming cut 3 bases from V and 9 bases from J; bases unmatched to any gene: 2. The CDR3 sequence is 13 residues long. The chain's CDR3 is CASSIGLAGAQYF. CDR3 bases: TGTGCCAGTAGTATTGGACTAGCGGGAGCGCAGTACTTC. The full variable domain, its missing parts supplied by reference TRBV19 and TRBJ2-7, is DGGITQSPKYLFRKEGQNVTLSCEQNLNHDAMYWYRQDPGQGLRLIYYSQIVNDFQKGDIAEGYSVSREKKESFPLTVTSAQKNPTAFYLCASSIGLAGAQYFGPGTRLTVT.

The CDR3: CASTIPGGNQPQHF. CDR3 in DNA: TGTGCCAGTACCATCCCAGGGGGCAATCAGCCCCAGCATTTT. This chain uses TRBV19 with TRBJ1-5; perhaps TRBD1 as D (6 bases). The CDR3 loop spans 14 amino acids. Per the germline V gene, CDR1 is LNHDA and CDR2 is SQIVND (reference sequence). V was pared by 7 bases and J by 2 bases, with 12 bases between.

This clone was seen a single time. The chain uses TRBV30 and TRBJ2-7, with TRBD1 identical over 9 bases. Germline CDR1 and CDR2: GTSNPN and SVGIG (reference sequence). V shed 5 bases and J 5 bases; nucleotides not matched to a gene: 7. CDR3 length: 13 amino acids. DNA of the CDR3: TGTGCCTGGGCCGAGGACAGGGGCCACGAGCAGTACTTC. This translates into CAWAEDRGHEQYF.

The CDR3 bases are TGTGCCAGCAGCTTGGTGAAAGGGGGTCTAACTACTACGGGAAAACTGTTTTTT. Encoded protein: CASSLVKGGLTTTGKLFF. The chain employs TRBV5-6 and TRBJ1-4; perhaps TRBD1 as D (6 bases). Trimming took 0 bases from V and 10 from J, leaving 25 bases between them. The length of the CDR3 is 18 residues. Germline-derived CDR1 and CDR2 are SGHDT and YYEEEE.

CDR3 in amino acids: CASSSPTGEVLEQYF. For the CDR3, the DNA is TGTGCCAGCAGTTCCCCGACAGGGGAGGTGCTCGAGCAGTACTTC. This chain connects TRBV6-5 to TRBJ2-7, with 8 nucleotides matching TRBD1. J gave up 6 bases and V 4 bases, and 11 bases lay outside the gene matches. The CDR3 has 15 residues. Per the germline V gene, CDR1 is MNHEY and CDR2 is SVGAGI.

This clone has a handful of counts. V is TRBV28 and J is TRBJ1-1, with TRBD1 identical over 9 bases. In germline, CDR1 is MDHEN, CDR2 SYDVKM. The trim removed 6 bases at V and 4 bases at J, leaving 15 bases unmatched. The CDR3 length is 17 residues. The CDR3 loop reads CASRGPGQGAVGTEAFF. The CDR3 nucleotides are TGTGCCAGCAGGGGACCGGGACAGGGTGCAGTTGGCACTGAAGCTTTCTTT. The full variable domain, its missing parts supplied by reference TRBV28 and TRBJ1-1, is DVKVTQSSRYLVKRTGEKVFLECVQDMDHENMFWYRQDPGLGLRLIYFSYDVKMKEKGDIPEGYSVSREKKERFSLILESASTNQTSMYLCASRGPGQGAVGTEAFFGQGTRLTVV.

A word on this clone: Different DNA sequences within this sample yield the same CDR3. This chain links TRBV15 with TRBJ2-7, with 9 nucleotides matching TRBD1. The CDR3 is 14 residues long. The junction had 4 bases not matched to a gene; V was cut back by 0 bases and J by 7 bases. Germline V CDR1 and CDR2: LNHNV, YYDKDF (reference sequence). The CDR3 DNA follows: TGTGCCACCAGCAGAGAACAGGGGGCGGGTGAGCAGTACTTC. Translated: CATSREQGAGEQYF. The complete variable domain, with remaining parts taken from reference TRBV15 and TRBJ2-7, reads DAMVIQNPRYQVTQFGKPVTLSCSQTLNHNVMYWYQQKSSQAPKLLFHYYDKDFNNEADTPDNFQSRRPNTSFCFLDIRSPGLGDTAMYLCATSREQGAGEQYFGPGTRLTVT.

The gene calls are TRBV7-9 and TRBJ2-2, with a possible D match to TRBD1 (6 bases). The V end lost 4 bases, the J end lost 4 bases, and 10 bases lay between the germline ends. This CDR3 comprises 14 residues. Germline V CDR1 and CDR2: SEHNR, FQNEAQ (reference sequence). Written as DNA, the CDR3 is TGTGCCAGCAGCTCCGGACAGCGCACCGGGGAGCTGTTTTTT. Amino acids: CASSSGQRTGELFF.

CDR3 sequence: CASSLVGGLAVYNEQFF. As DNA, the CDR3 is TGTGCCAGCAGCTTGGTTGGGGGGCTAGCGGTCTACAATGAGCAGTTCTTC. The V and J genes are TRBV5-5 and TRBJ2-1; TRBD2 is a possible D gene (7 bases). With 0 bases removed from V and 3 bases from J, the gap between germline ends came to 16 bases. The CDR3 spans 17 residues. In germline, CDR1 is SGHKS, CDR2 YYEKEE (reference sequence).

The rearrangement links TRBV28 to TRBJ2-2; 8 bases align to TRBD2. This CDR3 is built from 17 residues. J gave up 5 bases and V 1 base, and 9 bases lay outside the gene matches. Germline V gene data show CDR1 as MDHEN and CDR2 as SYDVKM. The CDR3 here is CASSLLMGTRVTGELFF. In nucleotides, the CDR3 is TGTGCCAGCAGTTTATTGATGGGGACTAGGGTAACCGGGGAGCTGTTTTTT.

The rearrangement joins TRBV14 to TRBJ2-2; 9 positions match TRBD1. The length of the CDR3 is 14 residues. J gave up 4 bases and V 6 bases, and 3 bases lay outside the gene matches. The germline CDR1 and CDR2 sequences are SGHDN and FVKESK. CDR3 loop: CASRGQGGTGELFF. The CDR3 DNA sequence: TGTGCCAGCAGGGGACAGGGAGGCACCGGGGAGCTGTTTTTT.

The rearrangement links TRBV7-9 to TRBJ2-1, with 7 bases identical to TRBD1. The CDR3 covers 15 residues. Germline assignment: CDR1 SEHNR and CDR2 FQNEAQ (reference sequence). Unmatched junction bases numbered 3, after V lost 2 bases and J lost 2 bases. The CDR3 DNA sequence: TGTGCCAGCAGCTTACAAGGGACAGCCTACAATGAGCAGTTCTTC. Translation: CASSLQGTAYNEQFF. Combining the CDR3 with reference TRBV7-9 and TRBJ2-1 gives the whole variable domain DTGVSQNPRHKITKRGQNVTFRCDPISEHNRLYWYRQTLGQGPEFLTYFQNEAQLEKSRLLSDRFSAERPKGSFSTLEIQRTEQGDSAMYLCASSLQGTAYNEQFFGPGTRLTVL.